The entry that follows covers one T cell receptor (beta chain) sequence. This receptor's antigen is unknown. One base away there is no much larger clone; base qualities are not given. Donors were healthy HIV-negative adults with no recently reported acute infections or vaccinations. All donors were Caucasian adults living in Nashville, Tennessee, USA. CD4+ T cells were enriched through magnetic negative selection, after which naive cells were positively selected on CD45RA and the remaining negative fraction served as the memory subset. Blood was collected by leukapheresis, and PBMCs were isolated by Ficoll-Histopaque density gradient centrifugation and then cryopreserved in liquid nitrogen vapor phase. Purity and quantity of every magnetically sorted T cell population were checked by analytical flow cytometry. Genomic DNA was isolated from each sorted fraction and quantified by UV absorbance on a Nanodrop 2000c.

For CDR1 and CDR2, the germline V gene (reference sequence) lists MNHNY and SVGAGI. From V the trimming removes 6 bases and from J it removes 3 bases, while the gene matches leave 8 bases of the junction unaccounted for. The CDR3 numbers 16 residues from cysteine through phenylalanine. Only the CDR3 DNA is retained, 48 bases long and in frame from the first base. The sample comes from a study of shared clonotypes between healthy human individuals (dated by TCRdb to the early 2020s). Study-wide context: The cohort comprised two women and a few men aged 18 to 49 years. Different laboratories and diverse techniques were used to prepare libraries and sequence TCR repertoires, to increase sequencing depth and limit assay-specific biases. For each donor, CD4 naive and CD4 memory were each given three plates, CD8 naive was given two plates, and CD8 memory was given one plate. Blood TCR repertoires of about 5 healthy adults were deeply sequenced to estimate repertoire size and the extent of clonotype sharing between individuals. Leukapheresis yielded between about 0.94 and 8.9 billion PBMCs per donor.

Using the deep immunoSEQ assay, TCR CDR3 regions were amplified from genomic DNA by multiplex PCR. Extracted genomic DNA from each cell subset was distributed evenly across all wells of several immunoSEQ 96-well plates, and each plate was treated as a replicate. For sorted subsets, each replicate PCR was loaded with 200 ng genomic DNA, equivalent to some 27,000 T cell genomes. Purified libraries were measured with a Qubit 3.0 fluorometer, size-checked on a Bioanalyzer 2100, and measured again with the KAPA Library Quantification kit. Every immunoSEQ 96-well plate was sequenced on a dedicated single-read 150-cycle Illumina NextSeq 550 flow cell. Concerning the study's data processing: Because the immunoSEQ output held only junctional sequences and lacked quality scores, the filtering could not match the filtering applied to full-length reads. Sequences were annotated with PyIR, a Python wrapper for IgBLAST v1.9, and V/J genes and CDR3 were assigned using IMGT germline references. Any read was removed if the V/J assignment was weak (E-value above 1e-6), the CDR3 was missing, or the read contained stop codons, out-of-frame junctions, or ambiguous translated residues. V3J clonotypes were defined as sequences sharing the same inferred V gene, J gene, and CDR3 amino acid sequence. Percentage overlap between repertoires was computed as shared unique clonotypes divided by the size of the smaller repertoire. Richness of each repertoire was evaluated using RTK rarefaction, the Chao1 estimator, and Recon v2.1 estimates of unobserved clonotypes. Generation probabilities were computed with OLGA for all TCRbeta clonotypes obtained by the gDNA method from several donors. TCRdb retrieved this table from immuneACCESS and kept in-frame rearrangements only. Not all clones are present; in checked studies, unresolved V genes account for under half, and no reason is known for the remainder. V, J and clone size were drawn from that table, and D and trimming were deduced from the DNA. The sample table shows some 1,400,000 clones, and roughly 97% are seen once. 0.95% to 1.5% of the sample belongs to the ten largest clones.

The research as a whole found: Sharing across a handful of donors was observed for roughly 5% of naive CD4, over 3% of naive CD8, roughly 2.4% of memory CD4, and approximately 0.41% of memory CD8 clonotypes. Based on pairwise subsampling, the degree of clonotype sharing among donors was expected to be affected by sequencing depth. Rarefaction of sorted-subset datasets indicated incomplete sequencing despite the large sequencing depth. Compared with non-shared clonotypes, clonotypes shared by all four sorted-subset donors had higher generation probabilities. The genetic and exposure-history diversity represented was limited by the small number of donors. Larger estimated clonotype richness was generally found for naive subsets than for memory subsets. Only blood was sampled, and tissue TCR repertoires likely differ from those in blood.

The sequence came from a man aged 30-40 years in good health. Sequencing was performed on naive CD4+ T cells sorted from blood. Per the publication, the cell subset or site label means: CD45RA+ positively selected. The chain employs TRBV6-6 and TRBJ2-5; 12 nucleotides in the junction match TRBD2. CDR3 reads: CASSNPRLAGEETQYF. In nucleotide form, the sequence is TGTGCCAGCAGCAACCCTCGACTAGCGGGAGAAGAGACCCAGTACTTC.